These 15 T cell receptor beta chains came from one sample sequenced in a study of control samples from healthy donors and cancer patients. Some clones are missing from TCRdb's copy, which holds only in-frame ones; the method was immunoSEQ multiplex PCR. The repertoire includes some 130,000 clones, roughly 91% of them detected once, and about 1.5% sits in the top ten. Sequenced input: PBMCs. The receptors were gathered from a man aged 50 to 59 with head and neck cancer.

This chain joins TRBV6-1 and TRBJ2-7, with D maybe TRBD1 (6 bases). V lost 5 bases to trimming and J lost 2 bases, with 10 bases between them. The CDR3 length is 13 residues. Germline V gene data show CDR1 as MNHNS and CDR2 as SASEGT. The DNA for the CDR3 is TGTGCCAGCAGTTGGACAGCCACCTACGAGCAGTACTTC. Amino acids: CASSWTATYEQYF.

The chain couples TRBV7-2 to TRBJ1-4; weak D call: TRBD1 (6 bases). CDR1 and CDR2 from the germline V gene are SGHTA and FQGNSA. The CDR3 is 14 amino acids. V shed 5 bases and J shed 7 bases, with 14 bases lying between them. CDR3 nucleotides: TGTGCCAGCAGCCGTATACAGGGCGGTGAAAAACTGTTTTTT. This gives the protein CASSRIQGGEKLFF. Full variable domain (remainder filled in from reference TRBV7-2 and TRBJ1-4): GAGVSQSPSNKVTEKGKDVELRCDPISGHTALYWYRQSLGQGLEFLIYFQGNSAPDKSGLPSDRFSAERTGGSVSTLTIQRTQQEDSAVYLCASSRIQGGEKLFFGSGTQLSVL.

The chain combines TRBV28 with TRBJ1-5; TRBD1 matches at 9 bases. The CDR3 has 15 amino acids. Trimming took 6 bases from V and 0 from J; bases not matched to a gene: 3. Germline V gene sequence: CDR1 MDHEN, CDR2 SYDVKM. The CDR3 coding sequence is TGTGCCAGCAGGACAGGGGGTGTTAGCAATCAGCCCCAGCATTTT. Its protein product is CASRTGGVSNQPQHF.

The chain employs TRBV28 and TRBJ1-6; TRBD1 might be the D (5 bases). The CDR3 totals 13 residues. Germline V gene data show CDR1 as MDHEN and CDR2 as SYDVKM. Trimming took 4 bases from V and 10 from J, leaving 11 bases between them. CDR3 nucleotide sequence: TGTGCCAGCAGTTGGCAGGGTGGATCACCCCTCCACTTT. It is translated as CASSWQGGSPLHF.

CDR3: CAWSTPGTVSNQPQHF. CDR3 coding DNA: TGTGCCTGGAGTACCCCCGGGACAGTAAGCAATCAGCCCCAGCATTTT. The chain is built from TRBV30 and TRBJ1-5; 7 nucleotides match TRBD1. The CDR3 has 16 residues. With V trimmed by 2 bases and J by 1 base, 8 bases remained unmatched. Germline assignment: CDR1 GTSNPN and CDR2 SVGIG (reference sequence). Drawing the rest from reference TRBV30 and TRBJ1-5, the complete variable domain is SQTIHQWPATLVQPVGSPLSLECTVEGTSNPNLYWYRQAAGRGLQLLFYSVGIGQISSEVPQNLSASRPQDRQFILSSKKLLLSDSGFYLCAWSTPGTVSNQPQHFGDGTRLSIL.

The chain is built from TRBV3-1 (or the pseudogene TRBV3-2) and TRBJ1-3; no firm D call. The V and J ends lost 2 bases and 0 bases respectively, with 17 bases between them. The CDR3 contains 18 residues. Germline V gene sequence: CDR1 LGHDT, CDR2 YNNKEL (reference sequence). CDR3 region: CASSQTRAVRVSGNTIYF. The CDR3 DNA reads TGTGCCAGCAGCCAAACCCGGGCTGTACGGGTCTCTGGAAACACCATATATTTT.

This chain connects TRBV3-1 (or the pseudogene TRBV3-2) to TRBJ2-7; D is uncertain. Germline CDR1 reads LGHDT; CDR2 reads YNNKEL (reference sequence). The V and J ends lost 1 base and 7 bases respectively, with 11 bases between them. The CDR3 runs 13 residues. This chain's CDR3 is CASSQGAGWEQYF. CDR3 sequence (DNA): TGTGCCAGCAGCCAAGGGGCAGGTTGGGAGCAGTACTTC.

V gene TRBV15 combines with J gene TRBJ1-1, with TRBD1 matching 9 bases. This CDR3 has 15 amino acids. Germline lookup yields CDR1 LNHNV and CDR2 YYDKDF (reference sequence). Trimming took 0 bases from V and 5 from J; bases not matched to a gene: 4. The CDR3 DNA follows: TGTGCCACCAGCAGAGATGCCGGACAGGGGACTGAAGCTTTCTTT. This encodes CATSRDAGQGTEAFF. Full variable domain (rest looked up from reference TRBV15 and TRBJ1-1): DAMVIQNPRYQVTQFGKPVTLSCSQTLNHNVMYWYQQKSSQAPKLLFHYYDKDFNNEADTPDNFQSRRPNTSFCFLDIRSPGLGDTAMYLCATSRDAGQGTEAFFGQGTRLTVV.

This clone was recorded once. The rearrangement joins TRBV5-1 to TRBJ2-1; tentatively, D is TRBD1 (5 bases). The V end was cut by 5 bases, the J end by 9 bases, with 15 bases between. Germline V gene data show CDR1 as SGHRS and CDR2 as YFSETQ. The CDR3 loop spans 13 amino acids. The CDR3 DNA reads as TGCGCCAGCAGGGGGCTAGTGGCCAGTGAGCAGTTCTTC. Protein product: CASRGLVASEQFF. The variable domain in full, with the rest retrieved from reference TRBV5-1 and TRBJ2-1, is KAGVTQTPRYLIKTRGQQVTLSCSPISGHRSVSWYQQTPGQGLQFLFEYFSETQRNKGNFPGRFSGRQFSNSRSEMNVSTLELGDSALYLCASRGLVASEQFFGPGTRLTVL.

The chain is built from TRBV5-1 and TRBJ1-4; D is undetermined. The CDR3 spans 14 residues. V lost 4 bases and J lost 3, with 10 bases in between. Germline CDR1 SGHRS, CDR2 YFSETQ. The chain's CDR3 is CASSPSSPNEKLFF. The DNA of the CDR3 is TGCGCCAGCAGCCCGAGCAGCCCTAATGAAAAACTGTTTTTT.

The gene calls are TRBV7-7 and TRBJ2-2; D is ambiguous. Germline CDR1 SSHAT, CDR2 FNYEAQ (reference sequence). The CDR3 covers 13 residues. V lost 5 bases to trimming and J lost 7 bases, with 11 bases between them. CDR3 DNA: TGTGCCAGCAGCGTATCAGGTGTCGGGGAGCTGTTTTTT. Translated: CASSVSGVGELFF.

This chain connects TRBV4-2 to TRBJ1-3; the D gene is possibly TRBD1 (6 bases). Germline V CDR1 and CDR2: LGHNA, YNFKEQ. Trimming cost V 2 bases and J 2 bases, with 16 bases left between them. The CDR3 runs to 17 residues. The CDR3 DNA is TGTGCCAGCAGCCAATCCTCGGGGGGCAGGGCTGGAAACACCATATATTTT. It codes for CASSQSSGGRAGNTIYF.

This sequence joins TRBV30 and TRBJ1-2; D remains unclear. This CDR3 spans 13 amino acids. The V gene's germline CDR1 is GTSNPN and CDR2 SVGIG (reference sequence). Between the trimmed V and J ends, which lost 2 bases and 5 bases, there was a span of 12 bases. The CDR3 sequence is CAWSSQEKYGYTF. For the CDR3, the DNA is TGTGCCTGGAGTTCCCAGGAAAAATATGGCTACACCTTC.

This clone was recorded only once. CDR3 bases: TGTGCCAGCAGTTCCTGGACTAGCGGGGCCCGTAGGGAGACCCAGTACTTC. Translated: CASSSWTSGARRETQYF. The gene calls are TRBV27 and TRBJ2-5, with 12 positions matching TRBD2. The germline V gene has CDR1 MNHEY and CDR2 SMNVEV (reference sequence). With 4 bases clipped from V and 5 bases from J, the junction kept 11 bases outside the gene matches. This CDR3 comprises 17 residues.

J is TRBJ2-2 and V is TRBV6-5, with D possibly matching TRBD1 (5 bases). CDR1 and CDR2 (germline): MNHEY, SVGAGI. There are 14 residues in the CDR3. V shed 2 bases and J shed 3 bases, with 7 bases lying between them. CDR3 sequence (DNA): TGTGCCAGCAGTTACGGGGCTCACACCGGGGAGCTGTTTTTT. This translates into CASSYGAHTGELFF.